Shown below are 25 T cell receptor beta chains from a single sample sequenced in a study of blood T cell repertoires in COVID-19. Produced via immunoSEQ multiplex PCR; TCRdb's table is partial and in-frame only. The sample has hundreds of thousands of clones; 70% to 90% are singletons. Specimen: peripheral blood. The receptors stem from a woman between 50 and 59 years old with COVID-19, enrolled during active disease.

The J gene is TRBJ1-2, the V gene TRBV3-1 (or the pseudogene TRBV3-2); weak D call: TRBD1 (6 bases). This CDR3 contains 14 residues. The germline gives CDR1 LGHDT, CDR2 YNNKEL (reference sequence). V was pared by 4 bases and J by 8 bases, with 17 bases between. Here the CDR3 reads CASSPAGGSWGYTF. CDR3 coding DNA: TGTGCCAGCAGCCCAGCGGGGGGCTCTTGGGGCTACACCTTC.

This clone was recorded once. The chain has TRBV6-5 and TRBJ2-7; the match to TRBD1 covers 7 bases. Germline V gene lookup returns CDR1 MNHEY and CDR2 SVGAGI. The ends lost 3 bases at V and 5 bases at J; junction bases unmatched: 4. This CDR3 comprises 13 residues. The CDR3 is CASSYSTGDEQYF. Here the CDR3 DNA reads TGTGCCAGCAGTTATTCCACAGGGGACGAGCAGTACTTC.

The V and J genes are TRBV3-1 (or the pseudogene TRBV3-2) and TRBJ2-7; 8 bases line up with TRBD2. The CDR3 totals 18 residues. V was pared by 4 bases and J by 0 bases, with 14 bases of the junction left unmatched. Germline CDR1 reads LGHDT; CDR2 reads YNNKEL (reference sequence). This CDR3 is CASSPRGFGGGTSYEQYF. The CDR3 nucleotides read TGTGCCAGCAGCCCCCGTGGGTTTGGCGGGGGGACCTCCTACGAGCAGTACTTC.

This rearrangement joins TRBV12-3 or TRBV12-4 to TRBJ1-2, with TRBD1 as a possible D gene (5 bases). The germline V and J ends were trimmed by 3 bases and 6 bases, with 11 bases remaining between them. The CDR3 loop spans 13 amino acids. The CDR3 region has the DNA TGTGCCAGCAGTTTTTGGGGCGGCAATGGCTACACCTTC. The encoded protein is CASSFWGGNGYTF.

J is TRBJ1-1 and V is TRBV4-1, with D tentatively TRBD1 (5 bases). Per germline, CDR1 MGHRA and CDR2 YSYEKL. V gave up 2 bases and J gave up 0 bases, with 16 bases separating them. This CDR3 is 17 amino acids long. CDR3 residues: CASSQSLYRPLNTEAFF. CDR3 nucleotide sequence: TGCGCCAGCAGCCAATCTCTTTACAGGCCCTTGAACACTGAAGCTTTCTTT.

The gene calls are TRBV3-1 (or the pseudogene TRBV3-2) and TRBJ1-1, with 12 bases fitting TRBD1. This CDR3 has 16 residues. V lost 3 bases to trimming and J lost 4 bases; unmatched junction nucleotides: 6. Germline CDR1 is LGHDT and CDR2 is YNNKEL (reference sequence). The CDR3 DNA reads TGTGCCAGCAGCCACCGGGACAGGGGGCTTGCCACTGAAGCTTTCTTT. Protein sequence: CASSHRDRGLATEAFF.

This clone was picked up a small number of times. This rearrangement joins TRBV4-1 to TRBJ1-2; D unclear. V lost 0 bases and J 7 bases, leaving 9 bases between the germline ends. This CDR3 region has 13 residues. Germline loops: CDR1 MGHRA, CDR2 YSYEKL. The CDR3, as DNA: TGCGCCAGCAGCCAAGAGGCGGTGCTTGGCTACACCTTC. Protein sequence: CASSQEAVLGYTF.

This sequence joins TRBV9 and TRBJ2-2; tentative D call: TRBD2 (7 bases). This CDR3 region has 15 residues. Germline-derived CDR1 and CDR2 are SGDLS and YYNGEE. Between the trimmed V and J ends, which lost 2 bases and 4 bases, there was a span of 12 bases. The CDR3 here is CASSVRGAGTGELFF. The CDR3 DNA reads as TGTGCCAGCAGCGTCCGGGGGGCAGGCACCGGGGAGCTGTTTTTT.

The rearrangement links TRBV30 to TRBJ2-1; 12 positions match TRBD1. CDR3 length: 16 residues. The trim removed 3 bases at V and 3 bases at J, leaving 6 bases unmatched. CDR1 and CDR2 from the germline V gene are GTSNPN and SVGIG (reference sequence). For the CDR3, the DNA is TGTGCCTGGAGCCCCGGGACAGGGGGCGTCTACAATGAGCAGTTCTTC. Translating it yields CAWSPGTGGVYNEQFF.

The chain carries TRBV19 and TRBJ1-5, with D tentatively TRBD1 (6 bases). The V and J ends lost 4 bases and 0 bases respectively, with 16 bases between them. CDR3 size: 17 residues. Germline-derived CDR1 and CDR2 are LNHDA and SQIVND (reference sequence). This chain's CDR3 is CASSTSIGTHSNQPQHF. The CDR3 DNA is TGTGCCAGTAGTACTTCTATAGGGACACATAGCAATCAGCCCCAGCATTTT.

This chain's CDR3 is CASSVGGTGTDTQYF. DNA for the CDR3: TGTGCCAGCAGCGTAGGCGGGACGGGGACAGATACGCAGTATTTT. The genes are TRBV9 and TRBJ2-3; TRBD2 is a possible D gene (6 bases). Germline V gene data show CDR1 as SGDLS and CDR2 as YYNGEE. V lost 0 bases and J lost 3, with 11 bases in between. The CDR3 consists of 15 residues.

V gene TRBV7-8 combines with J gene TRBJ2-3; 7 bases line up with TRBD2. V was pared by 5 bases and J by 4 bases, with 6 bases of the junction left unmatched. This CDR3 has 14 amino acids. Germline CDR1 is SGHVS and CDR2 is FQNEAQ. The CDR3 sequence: CASSGRLAADTQYF. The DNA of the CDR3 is TGTGCCAGCAGCGGACGACTAGCCGCAGATACGCAGTATTTT.

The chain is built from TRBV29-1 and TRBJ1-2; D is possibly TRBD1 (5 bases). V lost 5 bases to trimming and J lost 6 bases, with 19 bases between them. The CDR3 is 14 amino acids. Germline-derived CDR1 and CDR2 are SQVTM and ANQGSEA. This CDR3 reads CSVSTGLGFDGYTF. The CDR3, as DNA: TGCAGCGTTTCTACAGGTTTAGGATTCGATGGCTACACCTTC.

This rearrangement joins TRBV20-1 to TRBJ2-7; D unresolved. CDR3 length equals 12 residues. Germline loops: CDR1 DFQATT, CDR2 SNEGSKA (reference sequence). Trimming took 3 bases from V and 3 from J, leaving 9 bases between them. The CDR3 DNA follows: TGCAGTGCTAGTGGTCAGGACTACGAGCAGTACTTC. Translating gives CSASGQDYEQYF.

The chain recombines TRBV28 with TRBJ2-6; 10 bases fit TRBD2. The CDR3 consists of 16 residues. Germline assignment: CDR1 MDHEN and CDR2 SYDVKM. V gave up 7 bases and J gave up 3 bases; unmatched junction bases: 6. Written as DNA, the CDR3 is TGTGCCAGCACCCTCAGCGGGGGGGGTGGGGCCAACGTCCTGACTTTC. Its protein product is CASTLSGGGGANVLTF.

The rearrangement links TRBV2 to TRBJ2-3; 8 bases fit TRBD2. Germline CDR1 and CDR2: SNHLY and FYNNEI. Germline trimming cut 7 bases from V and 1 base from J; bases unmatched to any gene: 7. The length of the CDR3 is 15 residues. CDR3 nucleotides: TGTGCCAGCACTCGAGGGCGGGGGGGCACAGATACGCAGTATTTT. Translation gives CASTRGRGGTDTQYF. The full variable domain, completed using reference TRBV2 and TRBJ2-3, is EPEVTQTPSHQVTQMGQEVILRCVPISNHLYFYWYRQILGQKVEFLVSFYNNEISEKSEIFDDQFSVERPDGSNFTLKIRSTKLEDSAMYFCASTRGRGGTDTQYFGPGTRLTVL.

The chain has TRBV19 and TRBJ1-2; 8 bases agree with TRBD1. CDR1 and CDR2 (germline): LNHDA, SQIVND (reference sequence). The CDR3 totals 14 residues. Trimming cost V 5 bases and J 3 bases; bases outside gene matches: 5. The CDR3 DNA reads TGTGCCAGTAGTCGGGTGACAGGGGACTATGGCTACACCTTC. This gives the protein CASSRVTGDYGYTF. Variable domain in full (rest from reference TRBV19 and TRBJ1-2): DGGITQSPKYLFRKEGQNVTLSCEQNLNHDAMYWYRQDPGQGLRLIYYSQIVNDFQKGDIAEGYSVSREKKESFPLTVTSAQKNPTAFYLCASSRVTGDYGYTFGSGTRLTVV.

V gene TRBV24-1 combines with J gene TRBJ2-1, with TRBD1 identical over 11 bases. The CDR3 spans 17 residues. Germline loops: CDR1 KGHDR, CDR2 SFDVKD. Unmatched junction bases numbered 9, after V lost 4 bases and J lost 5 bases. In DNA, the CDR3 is TGTGCCACCAGTGAGCTAGGAGGGGACAGGGGGGACAATGAGCAGTTCTTC. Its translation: CATSELGGDRGDNEQFF.

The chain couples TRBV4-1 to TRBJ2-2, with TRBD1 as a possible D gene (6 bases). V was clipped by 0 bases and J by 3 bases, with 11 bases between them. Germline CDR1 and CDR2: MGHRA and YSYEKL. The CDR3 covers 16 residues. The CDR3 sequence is CASSQETGAYTGELFF. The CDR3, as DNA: TGCGCCAGCAGCCAAGAGACAGGAGCTTACACCGGGGAGCTGTTTTTT.

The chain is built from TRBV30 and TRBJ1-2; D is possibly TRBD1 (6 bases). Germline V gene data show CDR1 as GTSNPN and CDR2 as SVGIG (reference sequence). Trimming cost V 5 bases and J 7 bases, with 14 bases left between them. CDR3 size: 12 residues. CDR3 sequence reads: CAWRDTARGYTF. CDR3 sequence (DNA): TGTGCCTGGCGGGACACCGCTCGTGGCTACACCTTC.

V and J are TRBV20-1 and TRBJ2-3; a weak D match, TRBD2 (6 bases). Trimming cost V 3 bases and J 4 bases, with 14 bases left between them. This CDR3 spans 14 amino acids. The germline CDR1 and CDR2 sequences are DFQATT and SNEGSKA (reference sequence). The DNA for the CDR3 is TGCAGTGCTAGTGACGGGAGAAGTTCAGATACGCAGTATTTT. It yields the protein CSASDGRSSDTQYF.

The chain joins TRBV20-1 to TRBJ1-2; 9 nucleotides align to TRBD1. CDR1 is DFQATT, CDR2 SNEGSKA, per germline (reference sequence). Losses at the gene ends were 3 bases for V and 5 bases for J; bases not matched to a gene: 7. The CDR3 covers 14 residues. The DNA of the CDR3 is TGCAGTGCTAGTTGGGGACAGGGTTGGTATGGCTACACCTTC. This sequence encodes CSASWGQGWYGYTF.

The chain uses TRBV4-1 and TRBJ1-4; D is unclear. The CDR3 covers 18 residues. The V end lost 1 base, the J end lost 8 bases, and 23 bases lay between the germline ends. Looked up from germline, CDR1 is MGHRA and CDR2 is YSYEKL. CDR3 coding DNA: TGCGCCAGCAGCCAAGTCGGAGGAGAAGGATACGAAATGGAAAAACTGTTTTTT. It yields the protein CASSQVGGEGYEMEKLFF.

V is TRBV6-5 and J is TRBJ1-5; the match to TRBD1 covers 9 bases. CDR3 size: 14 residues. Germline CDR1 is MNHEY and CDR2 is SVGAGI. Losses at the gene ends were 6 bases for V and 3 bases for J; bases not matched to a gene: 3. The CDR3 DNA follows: TGTGCCAGCAGGGACAGGGGTCTCAATCAGCCCCAGCATTTT. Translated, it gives CASRDRGLNQPQHF.

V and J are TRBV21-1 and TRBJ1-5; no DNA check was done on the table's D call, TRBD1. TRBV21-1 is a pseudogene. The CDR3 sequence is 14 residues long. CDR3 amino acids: CASTRGDSNQPQHF. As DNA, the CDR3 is TGTGCCAGCACAAGGGGTGATAGCAATCAGCCCCAGCATTTT.